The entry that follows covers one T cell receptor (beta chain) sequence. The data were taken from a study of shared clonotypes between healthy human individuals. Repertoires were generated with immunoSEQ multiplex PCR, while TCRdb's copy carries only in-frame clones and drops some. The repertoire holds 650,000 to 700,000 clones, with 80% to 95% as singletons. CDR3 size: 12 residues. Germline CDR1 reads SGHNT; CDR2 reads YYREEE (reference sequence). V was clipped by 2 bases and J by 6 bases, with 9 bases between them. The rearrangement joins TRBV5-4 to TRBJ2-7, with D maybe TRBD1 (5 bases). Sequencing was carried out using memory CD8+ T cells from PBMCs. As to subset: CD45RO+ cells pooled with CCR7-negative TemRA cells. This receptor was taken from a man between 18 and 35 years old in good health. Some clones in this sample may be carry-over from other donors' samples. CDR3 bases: TGTGCCAGCAGCTTTGGGGCGTTCGAGCAGTACTTC. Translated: CASSFGAFEQYF.